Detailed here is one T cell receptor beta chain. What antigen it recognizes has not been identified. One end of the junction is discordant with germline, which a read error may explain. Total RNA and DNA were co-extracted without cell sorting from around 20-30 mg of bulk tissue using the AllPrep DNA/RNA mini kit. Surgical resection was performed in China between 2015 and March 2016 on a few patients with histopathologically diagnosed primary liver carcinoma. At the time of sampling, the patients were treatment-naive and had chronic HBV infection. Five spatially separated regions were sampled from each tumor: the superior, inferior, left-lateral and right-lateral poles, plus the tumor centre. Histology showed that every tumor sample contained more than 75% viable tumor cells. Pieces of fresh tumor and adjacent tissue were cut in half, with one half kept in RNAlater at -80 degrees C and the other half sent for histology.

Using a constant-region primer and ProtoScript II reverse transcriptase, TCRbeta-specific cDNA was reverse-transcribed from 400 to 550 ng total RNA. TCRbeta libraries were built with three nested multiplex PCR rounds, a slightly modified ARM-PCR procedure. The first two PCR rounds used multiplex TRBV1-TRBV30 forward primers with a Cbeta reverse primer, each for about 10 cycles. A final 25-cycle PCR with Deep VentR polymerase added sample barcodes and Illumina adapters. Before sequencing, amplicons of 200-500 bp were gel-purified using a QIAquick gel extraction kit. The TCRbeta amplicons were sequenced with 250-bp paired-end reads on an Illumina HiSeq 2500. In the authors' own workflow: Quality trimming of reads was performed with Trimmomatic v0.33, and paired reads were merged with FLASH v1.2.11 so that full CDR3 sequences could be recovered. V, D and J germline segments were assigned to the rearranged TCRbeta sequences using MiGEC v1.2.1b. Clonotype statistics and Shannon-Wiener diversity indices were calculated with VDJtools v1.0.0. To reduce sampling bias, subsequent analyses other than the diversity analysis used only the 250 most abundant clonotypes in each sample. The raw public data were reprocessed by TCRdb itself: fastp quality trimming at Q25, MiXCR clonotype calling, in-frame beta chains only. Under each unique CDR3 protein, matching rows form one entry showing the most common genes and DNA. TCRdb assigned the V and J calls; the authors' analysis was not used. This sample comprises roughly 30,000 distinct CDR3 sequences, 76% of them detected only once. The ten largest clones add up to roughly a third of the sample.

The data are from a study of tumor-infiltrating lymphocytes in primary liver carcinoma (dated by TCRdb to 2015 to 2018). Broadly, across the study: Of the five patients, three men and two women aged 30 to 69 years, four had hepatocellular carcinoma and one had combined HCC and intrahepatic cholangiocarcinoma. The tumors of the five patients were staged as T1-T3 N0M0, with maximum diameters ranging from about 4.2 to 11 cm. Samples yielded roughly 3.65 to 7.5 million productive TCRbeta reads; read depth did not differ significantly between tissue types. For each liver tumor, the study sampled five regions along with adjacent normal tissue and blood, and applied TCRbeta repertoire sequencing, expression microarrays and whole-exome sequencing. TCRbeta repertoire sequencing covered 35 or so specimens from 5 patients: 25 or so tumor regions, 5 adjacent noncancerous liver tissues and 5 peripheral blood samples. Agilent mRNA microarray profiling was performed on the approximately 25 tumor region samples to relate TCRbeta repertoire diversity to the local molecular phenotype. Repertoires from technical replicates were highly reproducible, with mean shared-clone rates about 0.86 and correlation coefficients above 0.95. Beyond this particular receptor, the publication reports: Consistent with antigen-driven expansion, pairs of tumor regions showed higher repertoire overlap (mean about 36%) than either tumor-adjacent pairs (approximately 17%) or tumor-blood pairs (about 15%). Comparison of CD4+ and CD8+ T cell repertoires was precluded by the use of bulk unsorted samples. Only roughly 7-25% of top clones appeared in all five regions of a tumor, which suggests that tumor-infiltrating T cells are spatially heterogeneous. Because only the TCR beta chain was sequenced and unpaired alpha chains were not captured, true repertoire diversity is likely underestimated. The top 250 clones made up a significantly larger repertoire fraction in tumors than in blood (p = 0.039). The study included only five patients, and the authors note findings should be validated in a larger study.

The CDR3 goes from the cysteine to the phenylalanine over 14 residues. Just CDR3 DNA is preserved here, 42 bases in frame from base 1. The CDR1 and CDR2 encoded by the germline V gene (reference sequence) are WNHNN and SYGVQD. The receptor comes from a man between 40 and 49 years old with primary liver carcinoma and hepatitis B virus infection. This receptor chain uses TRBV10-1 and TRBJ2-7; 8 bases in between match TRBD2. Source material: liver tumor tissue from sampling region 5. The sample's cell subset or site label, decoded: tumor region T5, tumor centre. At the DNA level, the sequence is TGCGCCAGGGGTAAGACTAGCGCACCCTACGAGCACTACTTC. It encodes CARGKTSAPYEHYF.